The rows below give T cell receptor beta chains drawn from one sample of a study of vaccination effects on CD4 cells after COVID-19. These TCRs' antigens remain unknown. Profiling relied on immunoSEQ multiplex PCR, and the TCRdb table lists in-frame clones only, not all of them. The sample lists approximately 57,000 clones, around 84% seen once, with 3.5% to 5.5% in the top ten. The sequenced sample was CD4+ T cells from PBMCs cultured without peptide, obtained after COVID-19 vaccination. The receptors shown here come from a human donor who received a COVID-19 vaccine. Both conserved end residues are part of each CDR3. Fields, in order: clone size, D gene, V gene, J gene, CDR3 DNA, CDR3 protein. The D gene is left open where the match is weak. Clone size is not always given. Where it is, it says once, few, many or a class for expanded clones.

.,.,TRBV11-2,TRBJ1-2,TGTGCCAGCAGCTTAGAACCCGGGGGAAACTATGGCTACACCTTC,CASSLEPGGNYGYTF
.,.,TRBV5-4,TRBJ2-1,TGTGCCAGCAGCCCAACCGACTGGGCTGGTGAGCAGTTCTTC,CASSPTDWAGEQFF
.,.,TRBV5-4,TRBJ2-2,TGTGCCAGCAGCTTGACGGGCGATAACACCGGGGAGCTGTTTTTT,CASSLTGDNTGELFF
.,TRBD2,TRBV7-8,TRBJ2-7,TGTGCCAGCAGATTGACTAGCAGCCACGAGCAGTACTTC,CASRLTSSHEQYF
.,.,TRBV15,TRBJ2-3,TGTGCCACCGGCAGCGTACTCACAGATACGCAGTATTTT,CATGSVLTDTQYF
.,TRBD1,TRBV27,TRBJ1-6,TGTGCCAGCAGTCAGCGGACAGGGAACCCCCTCCACTTT,CASSQRTGNPLHF
once,.,TRBV18,TRBJ2-7,TGTGCCAGCTCACCAGGTTTGGGGCAGTACTTC,CASSPGLGQYF
.,.,TRBV6-1,TRBJ1-2,TGTGCCAGCAGTGAAGGGCTTGGCTACACCTTC,CASSEGLGYTF
.,.,TRBV3-1/TRBV3-2,TRBJ1-2,TGTGCCAGCAGCCAGGCAGGGGATTGGAATGGCTACACCTTC,CASSQAGDWNGYTF
.,TRBD1,TRBV4-1,TRBJ2-5,TGCGCCAGCAGCCAAGCCGAGGCAGGGGGAGAGACCCAGTACTTC,CASSQAEAGGETQYF
.,.,TRBV6-5,TRBJ2-7,TGTGCCAGCAGTAACCCGCGGGACGGGCCCTACGAGCAGTACTTC,CASSNPRDGPYEQYF
.,.,TRBV11-2,TRBJ1-2,TGTGCCAGCAGCCCACTAGGGGGTAGAGGTGACTATGGCTACACCTTC,CASSPLGGRGDYGYTF
.,.,TRBV5-1,TRBJ1-2,TGCGCCAGCAGCCCCGGCAGTAACTATGGCTACACCTTC,CASSPGSNYGYTF
.,.,TRBV6-5,TRBJ2-7,TGTGCCAGCAGTTACGCCCCCCAAAGCTTGGGAGAGCAGTACTTC,CASSYAPQSLGEQYF
few,.,TRBV12-3/TRBV12-4,TRBJ1-1,TGTGCCAGCAGTCTTGGTAAGACTGAAGCTTTCTTT,CASSLGKTEAFF
.,.,TRBV4-3,TRBJ1-1,TGCGCCAGCAGCCAAGATGGGGGGGAGAGGAGCACTGAAGCTTTCTTT,CASSQDGGERSTEAFF
.,TRBD1,TRBV5-1,TRBJ1-2,TGCGCCAGCAGCCTAGACAGGGGGCTTGTCTATGGCTACACCTTC,CASSLDRGLVYGYTF
.,TRBD1,TRBV28,TRBJ1-2,TGTGCCAGCAGTCCACAGGACAGGAGGAACTATGGCTACACCTTC,CASSPQDRRNYGYTF
.,TRBD1,TRBV5-8,TRBJ1-2,TGTGCCAGCAGCCCCCGGGACGGGACAGGACACTATGGCTACACCTTC,CASSPRDGTGHYGYTF
.,.,TRBV6-5,TRBJ2-5,TGTGCCAGCCGCCCCCAAAATCGAAGAGAGACCCAGTACTTC,CASRPQNRRETQYF
.,.,TRBV6-5,TRBJ2-1,TGTGCCAGCAGGATAGACTATGGTATTTTCAATGAGCAGTTCTTC,CASRIDYGIFNEQFF
.,.,TRBV7-3,TRBJ1-1,TGTGCCAGCAGCTTACTCCCCCTTCCACAGGGAGGGAACACTGAAGCTTTCTTT,CASSLLPLPQGGNTEAFF
.,TRBD2,TRBV11-2,TRBJ2-1,TGTGCCAGCAGCCGCGGACTAGCGGGAGTAGAAAGTTCCTACAATGAGCAGTTCTTC,CASSRGLAGVESSYNEQFF
.,.,TRBV18,TRBJ2-6,TGTGCCAGCTCACCGGGAGGTACCAACGTCCTGACTTTC,CASSPGGTNVLTF
.,TRBD2,TRBV5-4,TRBJ2-7,TGTGCCAGCAGCTTTGCCGGGACTAGCCGATATCAGTACTTC,CASSFAGTSRYQYF
few,.,TRBV12-3/TRBV12-4,TRBJ1-2,TGTGCCAGCAGCTACGGATTCGGGGTAGCCACCTTC,CASSYGFGVATF
few,.,TRBV7-2,TRBJ1-5,TGTGCCAGCAGCTTAGCTGGAACGCGGGGCAATCAGCCCCAGCATTTT,CASSLAGTRGNQPQHF
.,.,TRBV5-1,TRBJ1-1,TGCGCCAGCAGTCGGAGCGGACAGAACACTGAAGCTTTCTTT,CASSRSGQNTEAFF
.,.,TRBV3-1/TRBV3-2,TRBJ1-6,TGTGCCAGCAGCCAAGGTCCCAGCTCCTATAATTCACCCCTCCACTTT,CASSQGPSSYNSPLHF
.,.,TRBV6-6,TRBJ1-2,TGTGCCAGCAGGCCCGGGGCCTATGGCTACACCTTC,CASRPGAYGYTF
.,TRBD2,TRBV7-2,TRBJ2-7,TGTGCCAGCAGCCCCTCTAGCGGGGCGATTTACGAGCAGTACTTC,CASSPSSGAIYEQYF
.,TRBD2,TRBV7-3,TRBJ2-1,TGTGCCAGCAGCCTTAGCGGGGCTACCTACAATGAGCAGTTCTTC,CASSLSGATYNEQFF
.,.,TRBV5-1,TRBJ1-3,TGCGCCAGCAGCTTGGAACTGGCAGGAAACACCATATATTTT,CASSLELAGNTIYF
few,.,TRBV19,TRBJ1-3,TGTGCCAGTAGTATAATGGGTGCTTCGGACTCTGGAAACACCATATATTTT,CASSIMGASDSGNTIYF
.,.,TRBV4-3,TRBJ2-1,TGCGCCAGCAGCCAAAGGGATAGAGGCTACAATGAGCAGTTCTTC,CASSQRDRGYNEQFF
.,.,TRBV5-4,TRBJ1-3,TGTGCCAGCAGCTTCAGAGGAAACACCATATATTTT,CASSFRGNTIYF
.,.,TRBV7-2,TRBJ2-5,TGTGCCAGCAGCCCCCAGAGGGGCGTGCAAGAGACCCAGTACTTC,CASSPQRGVQETQYF
.,.,TRBV3-1/TRBV3-2,TRBJ1-5,TGTGCCAGCAGCCAAGATCTTGGGAAGAATCAGCCCCAGCATTTT,CASSQDLGKNQPQHF
.,TRBD1,TRBV6-5,TRBJ1-6,TGTGCCAGCAGCTGGCAGGGGGGTGGGAGTTCACCCCTCCACTTT,CASSWQGGGSSPLHF
few,.,TRBV5-6,TRBJ2-3,TGTGCCAGCAGCTCGGGGGCTGGCACAGATACGCAGTATTTT,CASSSGAGTDTQYF
few,.,TRBV30,TRBJ1-5,TGTGCCTGGAGCGGGACCTTTCGCAATCAGCCCCAGCATTTT,CAWSGTFRNQPQHF
.,.,TRBV28,TRBJ1-1,TGTGCCAGCAGTATGAACAGGGAGAACACTGAAGCTTTCTTT,CASSMNRENTEAFF
.,.,TRBV9,TRBJ1-1,TGTGCCAGCAGCGTAGCGGTGAACACTGAAGCTTTCTTT,CASSVAVNTEAFF
.,.,TRBV18,TRBJ1-5,TGTGCCAGCTCACCAACAAGTAGCAATCAGCCCCAGCATTTT,CASSPTSSNQPQHF
.,.,TRBV24-1,TRBJ1-2,TGTGCCACCAGTGACACCACCGCTAACTATGGCTACACCTTC,CATSDTTANYGYTF
.,TRBD1,TRBV5-1,TRBJ1-4,TGCGCCAGCAGCCCCGGGGACAGGGATAATGAAAAACTGTTTTTT,CASSPGDRDNEKLFF
.,.,TRBV5-6,TRBJ2-5,TGTGCCAGCAGCTTTCTTGGGGAGACCCAGTACTTC,CASSFLGETQYF
.,.,TRBV5-1,TRBJ2-6,TGCGCCAGCAGGCAAACAGGGTACTCTGGGGCCAACGTCCTGACTTTC,CASRQTGYSGANVLTF
few,TRBD1,TRBV29-1,TRBJ1-1,TGCAGCGCCGGGGACAGTGATACTGAAGCTTTCTTT,CSAGDSDTEAFF
.,.,TRBV18,TRBJ1-4,TGTGCCAGCTCACCAGGCGACACGCGTGAAAAACTGTTTTTT,CASSPGDTREKLFF
.,.,TRBV19,TRBJ1-1,TGTGCCAGTAGTATAGTTGAGGGGAACACTGAAGCTTTCTTT,CASSIVEGNTEAFF
.,.,TRBV7-2,TRBJ1-3,TGTGCCAGCAGCTTAGTGGGGGGATTCGGAAACACCATATATTTT,CASSLVGGFGNTIYF
.,.,TRBV13,TRBJ1-2,TGTGCCAGCAGTTCCGACACCTATGGCTACACCTTC,CASSSDTYGYTF
.,.,TRBV2,TRBJ1-5,TGTGCCAGCAGCTTACAGGGAGGACGCAATCAGCCCCAGCATTTT,CASSLQGGRNQPQHF